Below, one T cell receptor (beta chain) is given with its context. This sample is drawn from a study of T cell changes during pregnancy in multiple sclerosis. The repertoire was sequenced with immunoSEQ multiplex PCR; TCRdb's copy has only in-frame clones and lacks some. Of about 33,000 clones in the sample, around 90% were seen once. V was clipped by 6 bases and J by 8 bases; unmatched bases: 9. The V gene's germline CDR1 is KGHSH and CDR2 LQKENI. The CDR3 sequence is 13 residues long. This TCR derives from a female donor in good health, enrolled as a control in a pregnancy study. The genes are TRBV18 and TRBJ1-2, with 7 nucleotides matching TRBD1. Sequenced material: CD4+ T cells from peripheral blood mononuclear cells, taken in the third trimester of pregnancy. CDR3: CASSRDRGLGYTF. The DNA of the CDR3 is TGTGCCAGCTCTCGGGACAGAGGACTCGGCTACACCTTC.